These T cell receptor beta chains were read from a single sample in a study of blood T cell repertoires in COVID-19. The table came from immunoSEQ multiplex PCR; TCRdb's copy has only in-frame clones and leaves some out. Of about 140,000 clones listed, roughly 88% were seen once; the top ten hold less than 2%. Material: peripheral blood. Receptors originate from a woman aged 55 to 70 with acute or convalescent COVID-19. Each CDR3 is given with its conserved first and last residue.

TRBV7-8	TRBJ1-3	CASSFAGSGNTIYF
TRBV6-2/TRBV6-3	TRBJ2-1	CASSYDSLNDEQFF
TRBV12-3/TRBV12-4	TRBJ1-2	CASSPLGPGYTF
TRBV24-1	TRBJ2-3	CATSSGGASDTQYF
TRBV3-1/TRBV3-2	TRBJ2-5	CASSLGLTEETQYF
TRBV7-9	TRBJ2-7	CASSSRESYEQYF
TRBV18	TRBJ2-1	CASSQGDRVKGEQFF
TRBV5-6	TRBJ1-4	CASSRGDRQNEKLFF
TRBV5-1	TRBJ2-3	CASRPYPGGGTDTQYF
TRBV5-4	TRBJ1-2	CASSQDRAPGYTF
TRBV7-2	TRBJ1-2	CASSPVSAGDGYTF
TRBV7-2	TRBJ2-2	CASSLAQGAGTGELFF
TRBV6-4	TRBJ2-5	CASSMEGGETQYF
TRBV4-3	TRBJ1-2	CVSSQGQNYGYTF
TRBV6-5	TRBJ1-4	CASSYGRDEKLFF
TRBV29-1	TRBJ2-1	CSVEGLAGTSYNEQFF
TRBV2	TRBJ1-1	CASTSDRGNTEAFF
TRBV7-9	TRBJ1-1	CASSLSGGPQGTEAFF
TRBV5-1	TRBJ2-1	CASSAGQNNEQFF
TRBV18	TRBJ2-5	CASSPRLAGGSQETQYF
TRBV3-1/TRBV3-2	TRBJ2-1	CASSQDSGSGVNNEQFF
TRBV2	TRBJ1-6	CASSVLGANYNSPLHF
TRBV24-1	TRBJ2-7	CATSDTGTGAYEQYF
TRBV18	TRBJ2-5	CASSPDRGYQETQYF
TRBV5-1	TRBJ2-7	CASSGGTSRYEQYF
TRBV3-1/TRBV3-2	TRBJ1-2	CASSQSGVAGYTF
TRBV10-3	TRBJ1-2	CAISQDSYGYTF
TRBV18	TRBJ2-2	CASSPKTGNTGELFF